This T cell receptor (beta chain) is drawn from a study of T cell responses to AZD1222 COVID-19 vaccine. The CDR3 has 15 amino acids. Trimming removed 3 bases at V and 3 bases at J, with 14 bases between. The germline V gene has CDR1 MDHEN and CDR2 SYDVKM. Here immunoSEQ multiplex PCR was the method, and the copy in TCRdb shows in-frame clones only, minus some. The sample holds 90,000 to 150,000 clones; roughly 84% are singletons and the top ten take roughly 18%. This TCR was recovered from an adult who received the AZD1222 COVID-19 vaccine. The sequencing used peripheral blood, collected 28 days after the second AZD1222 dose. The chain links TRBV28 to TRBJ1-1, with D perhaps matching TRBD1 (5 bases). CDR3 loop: CASSLMRGAYTEAFF. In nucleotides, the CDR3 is TGTGCCAGCAGTTTGATGAGGGGAGCGTACACTGAAGCTTTCTTT.